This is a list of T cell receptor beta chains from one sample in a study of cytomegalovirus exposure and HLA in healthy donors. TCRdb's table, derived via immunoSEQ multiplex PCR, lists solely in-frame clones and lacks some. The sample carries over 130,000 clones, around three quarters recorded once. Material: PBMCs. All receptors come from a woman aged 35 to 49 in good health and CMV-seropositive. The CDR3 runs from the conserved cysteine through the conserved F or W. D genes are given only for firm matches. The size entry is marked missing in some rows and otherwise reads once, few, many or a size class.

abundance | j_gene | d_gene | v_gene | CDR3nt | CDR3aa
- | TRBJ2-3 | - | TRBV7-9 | TGTGCCAGCGGGTACCTAACAGGGACAGATACGCAGTATTTT | CASGYLTGTDTQYF
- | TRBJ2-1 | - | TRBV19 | TGTGCCAGTAGTTGGACACTGGGATCCAATGAGCAGTTCTTC | CASSWTLGSNEQFF
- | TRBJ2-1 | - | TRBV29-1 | TGCAGCGTTGACGCGGAAAGCTCCTACAATGAGCAGTTCTTC | CSVDAESSYNEQFF
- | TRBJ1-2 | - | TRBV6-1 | TGTGCCAGCAGTGGCGACCGGAGGAGGGGTTTCCATGGCTACACCTTC | CASSGDRRRGFHGYTF
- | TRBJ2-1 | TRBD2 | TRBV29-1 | TGCAGCGTTGGACCTAGCGGGAGGGGTCTTGAGCAGTTCTTC | CSVGPSGRGLEQFF
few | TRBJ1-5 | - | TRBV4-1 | TGCGCCAGCAGCCTTTCAGCAGGGGCCTCAAATCAGCCCCAGCATTTT | CASSLSAGASNQPQHF
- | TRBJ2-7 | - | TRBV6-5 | TGTGCCAGCAGTACAAGCGTTTTCGAAGGTGTGCAGTACTTC | CASSTSVFEGVQYF
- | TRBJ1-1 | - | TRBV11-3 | TGTGCCAGCAGCGCCCAGGGGAACACTGAAGCTTTCTTT | CASSAQGNTEAFF
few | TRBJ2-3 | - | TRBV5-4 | TGTGCCAGCAGCTCTAGCACAGATACGCAGTATTTT | CASSSSTDTQYF
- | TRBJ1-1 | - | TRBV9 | TGTGCCAGCAGTCTTGGAGGCCTCAAGAACACTGAAGCTTTCTTT | CASSLGGLKNTEAFF
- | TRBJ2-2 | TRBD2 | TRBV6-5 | TGTGCCAGCAGGCGGGGGACGGAGAACACCGGGGAGCTGTTTTTT | CASRRGTENTGELFF
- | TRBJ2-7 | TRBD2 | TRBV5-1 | TGCGCCAGCAGCTTCGGACTAGCGGGAGGGCTCTCCTACGAGCAGTACTTC | CASSFGLAGGLSYEQYF
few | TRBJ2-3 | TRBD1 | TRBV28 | TGTGCCAGTACTACCCGGGACAGGGGCAGATATTTT | CASTTRDRGRYF